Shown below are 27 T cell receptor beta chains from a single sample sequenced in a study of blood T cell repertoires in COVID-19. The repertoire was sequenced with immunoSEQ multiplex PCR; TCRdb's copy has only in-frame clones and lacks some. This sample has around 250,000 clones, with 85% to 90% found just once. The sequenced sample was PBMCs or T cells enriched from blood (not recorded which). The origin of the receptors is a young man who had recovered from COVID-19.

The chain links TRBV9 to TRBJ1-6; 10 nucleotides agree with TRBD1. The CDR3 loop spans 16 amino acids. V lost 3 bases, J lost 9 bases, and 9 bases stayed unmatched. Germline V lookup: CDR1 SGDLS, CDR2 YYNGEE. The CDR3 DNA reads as TGTGCCAGCAGCGAACCCGGGACAGGGGTTAGTTCACCCCTCCACTTT. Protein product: CASSEPGTGVSSPLHF.

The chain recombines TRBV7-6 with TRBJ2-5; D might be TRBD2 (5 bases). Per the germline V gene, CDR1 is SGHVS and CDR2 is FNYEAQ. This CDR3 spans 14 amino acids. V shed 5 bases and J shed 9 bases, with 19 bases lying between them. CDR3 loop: CASSETTGSRPQYF. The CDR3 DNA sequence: TGTGCCAGCAGCGAGACGACGGGATCTCGGCCCCAGTACTTC. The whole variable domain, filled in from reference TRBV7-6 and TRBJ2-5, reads GAGVSQSPRYKVTKRGQDVALRCDPISGHVSLYWYRQALGQGPEFLTYFNYEAQQDKSGLPNDRFSAERPEGSISTLTIQRTEQRDSAMYRCASSETTGSRPQYFGPGTRLLVL.

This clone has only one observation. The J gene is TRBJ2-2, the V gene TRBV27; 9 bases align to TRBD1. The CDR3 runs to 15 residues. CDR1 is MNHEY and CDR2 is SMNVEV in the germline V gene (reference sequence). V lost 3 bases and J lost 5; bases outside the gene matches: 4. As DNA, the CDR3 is TGTGCCAGCAGTTTCGGGACAGGGCGGACCGGGGAGCTGTTTTTT. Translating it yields CASSFGTGRTGELFF.

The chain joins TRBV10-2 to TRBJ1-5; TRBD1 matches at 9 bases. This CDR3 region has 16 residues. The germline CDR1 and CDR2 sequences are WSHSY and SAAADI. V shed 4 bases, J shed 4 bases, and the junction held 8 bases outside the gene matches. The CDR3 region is CASSAAGQGMNQPQHF. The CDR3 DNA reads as TGCGCCAGCAGTGCCGCGGGACAGGGAATGAATCAGCCCCAGCATTTT.

CDR3 nucleotides: TGTGCCAGCAGTGTGGTACAGGGCCCCTACGAGCAGTACTTC. It encodes CASSVVQGPYEQYF. The V gene is TRBV2, the J gene TRBJ2-7; a weak D match, TRBD1 (6 bases). The CDR3 has 14 amino acids. The germline V gene has CDR1 SNHLY and CDR2 FYNNEI. V lost 4 bases to trimming and J lost 2 bases, with 12 bases between them.

CDR3 residues: CSVERGNSYNEQFF. In DNA, the CDR3 is TGCAGCGTTGAAAGGGGGAACTCCTACAATGAGCAGTTCTTC. The rearrangement uses TRBV29-1 and TRBJ2-1; maybe TRBD1 (6 bases). The CDR3 has 14 residues. Germline CDR1 SQVTM, CDR2 ANQGSEA. The germline V and J ends were trimmed by 2 bases and 0 bases, with 8 bases remaining between them.

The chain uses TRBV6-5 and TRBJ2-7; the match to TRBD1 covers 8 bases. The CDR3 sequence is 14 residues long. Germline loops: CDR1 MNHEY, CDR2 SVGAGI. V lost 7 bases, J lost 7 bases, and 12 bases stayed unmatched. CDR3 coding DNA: TGTGCCAGCACCCGAAATCAGGGGGCGGGAGAGCAGTACTTC. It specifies CASTRNQGAGEQYF.

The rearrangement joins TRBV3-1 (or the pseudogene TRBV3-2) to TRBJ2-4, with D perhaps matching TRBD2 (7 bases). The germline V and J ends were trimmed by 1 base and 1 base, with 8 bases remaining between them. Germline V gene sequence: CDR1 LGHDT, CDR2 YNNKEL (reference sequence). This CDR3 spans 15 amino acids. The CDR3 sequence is CASSQGGGAKNIQYF. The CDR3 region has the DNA TGTGCCAGCAGCCAAGGCGGGGGCGCCAAAAACATTCAGTACTTC.

For the CDR3, the DNA is TGTGCCAGCAGCGAAGGGGACAGGGCGGGGTATGGCTACACCTTC. Amino acid sequence: CASSEGDRAGYGYTF. The V and J genes are TRBV5-8 and TRBJ1-2; 9 bases match TRBD1. With V trimmed by 4 bases and J by 5 bases, 9 bases remained unmatched. The length of the CDR3 is 15 residues. Germline V gene lookup returns CDR1 SGHTS and CDR2 YDEGEE. The full variable domain, in which reference TRBV5-8 and TRBJ1-2 provide the parts outside the CDR3, is EAGVTQSPTHLIKTRGQQATLRCSPISGHTSVYWYQQALGLGLQFLLWYDEGEERNRGNFPPRFSGRQFPNYSSELNVNALELEDSALYLCASSEGDRAGYGYTFGSGTRLTVV.

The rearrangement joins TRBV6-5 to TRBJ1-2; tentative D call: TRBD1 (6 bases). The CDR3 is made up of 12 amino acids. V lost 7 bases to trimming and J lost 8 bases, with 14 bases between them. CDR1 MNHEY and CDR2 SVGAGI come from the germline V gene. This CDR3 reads CASTLPGGGYTF. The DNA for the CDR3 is TGTGCCAGCACACTTCCGGGGGGCGGCTACACCTTC.

The DNA for the CDR3 is TGTGCCAGCAGCCAACCCATGGGGCGGGGGGCTGAAGCTTTCTTT. Amino acids: CASSQPMGRGAEAFF. The chain carries TRBV3-1 (or the pseudogene TRBV3-2) and TRBJ1-1; D may be TRBD1 (5 bases). The germline CDR1 and CDR2 sequences are LGHDT and YNNKEL (reference sequence). This CDR3 comprises 15 residues. Deletions cut 2 bases from V and 6 bases from J, with 16 bases between.

In DNA, the CDR3 is TGTGCCAGCAGCTTTTACAGGGGTCCTTACGAGCAGTACTTC. This gives the protein CASSFYRGPYEQYF. The rearrangement uses TRBV7-2 and TRBJ2-7; 7 nucleotides match TRBD1. J gave up 4 bases and V 3 bases, and 6 bases lay outside the gene matches. This CDR3 region has 14 residues. Germline V lookup: CDR1 SGHTA, CDR2 FQGNSA.

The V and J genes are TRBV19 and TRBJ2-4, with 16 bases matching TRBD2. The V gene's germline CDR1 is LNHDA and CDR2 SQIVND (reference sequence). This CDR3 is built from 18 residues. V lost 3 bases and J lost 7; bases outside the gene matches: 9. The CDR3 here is CASSIVGTSGRAGNIQYF. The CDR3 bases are TGTGCCAGTAGTATCGTGGGGACTAGCGGGAGGGCCGGTAACATTCAGTACTTC. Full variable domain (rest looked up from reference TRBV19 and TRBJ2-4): DGGITQSPKYLFRKEGQNVTLSCEQNLNHDAMYWYRQDPGQGLRLIYYSQIVNDFQKGDIAEGYSVSREKKESFPLTVTSAQKNPTAFYLCASSIVGTSGRAGNIQYFGAGTRLSVL.

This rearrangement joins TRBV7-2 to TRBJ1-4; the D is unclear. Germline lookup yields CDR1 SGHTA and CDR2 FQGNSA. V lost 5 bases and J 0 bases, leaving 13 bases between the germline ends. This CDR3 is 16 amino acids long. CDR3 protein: CASSQQRQATNEKLFF. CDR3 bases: TGTGCCAGCAGCCAACAACGACAAGCAACTAATGAAAAACTGTTTTTT.

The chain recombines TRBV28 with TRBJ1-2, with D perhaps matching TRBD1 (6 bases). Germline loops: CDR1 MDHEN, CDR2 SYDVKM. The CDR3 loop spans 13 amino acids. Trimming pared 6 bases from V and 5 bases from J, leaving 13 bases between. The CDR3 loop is CASRLSGQYGYTF. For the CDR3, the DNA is TGTGCCAGCAGACTCTCAGGACAGTATGGCTACACCTTC.

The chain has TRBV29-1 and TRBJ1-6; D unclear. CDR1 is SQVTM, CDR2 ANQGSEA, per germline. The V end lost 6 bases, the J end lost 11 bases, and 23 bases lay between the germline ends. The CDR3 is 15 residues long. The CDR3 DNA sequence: TGCAGCGTGGCGGACGGGATCCCGCCCTTAGCACCCCTCCACTTT. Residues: CSVADGIPPLAPLHF.

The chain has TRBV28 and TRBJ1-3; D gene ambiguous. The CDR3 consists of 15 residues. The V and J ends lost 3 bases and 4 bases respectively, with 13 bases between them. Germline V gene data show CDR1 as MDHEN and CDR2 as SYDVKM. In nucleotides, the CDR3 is TGTGCCAGCAGTTTTGGGCAGGTCTGGGGAAACACCATATATTTT. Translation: CASSFGQVWGNTIYF.

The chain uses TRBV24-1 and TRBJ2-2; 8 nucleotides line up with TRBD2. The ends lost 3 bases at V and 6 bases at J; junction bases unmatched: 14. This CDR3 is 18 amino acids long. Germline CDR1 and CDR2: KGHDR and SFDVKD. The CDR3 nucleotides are TGTGCCACCAGTGATCCGAATCGGACTAGCTGTACCTCCGGGGAGCTGTTTTTT. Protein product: CATSDPNRTSCTSGELFF.

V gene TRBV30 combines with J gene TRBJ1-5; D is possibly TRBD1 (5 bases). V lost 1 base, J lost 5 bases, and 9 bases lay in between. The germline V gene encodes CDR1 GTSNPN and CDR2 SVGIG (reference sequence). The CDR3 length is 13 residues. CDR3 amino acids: CAWSGEGDQPQHF. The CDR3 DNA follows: TGTGCCTGGAGTGGGGAAGGGGATCAGCCCCAGCATTTT. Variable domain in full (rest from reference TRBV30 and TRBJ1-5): SQTIHQWPATLVQPVGSPLSLECTVEGTSNPNLYWYRQAAGRGLQLLFYSVGIGQISSEVPQNLSASRPQDRQFILSSKKLLLSDSGFYLCAWSGEGDQPQHFGDGTRLSIL.

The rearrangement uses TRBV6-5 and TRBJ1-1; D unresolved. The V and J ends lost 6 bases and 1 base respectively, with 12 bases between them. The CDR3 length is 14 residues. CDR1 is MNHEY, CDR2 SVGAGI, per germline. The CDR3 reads CASRLQTPNTEAFF. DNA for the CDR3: TGTGCCAGCAGGCTCCAGACTCCGAACACTGAAGCTTTCTTT.

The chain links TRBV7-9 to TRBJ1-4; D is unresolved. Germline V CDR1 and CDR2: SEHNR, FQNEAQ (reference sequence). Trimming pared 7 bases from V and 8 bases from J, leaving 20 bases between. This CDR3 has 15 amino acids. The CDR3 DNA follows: TGTGCCAGCACGGAGGCAGTCGGGGAGGGCGAAAAACTGTTTTTT. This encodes CASTEAVGEGEKLFF.

The CDR3 bases are TGTGCCAGCAGTTTATCGGGGCGGGGGCCGATCACAGATACGCAGTATTTT. Protein sequence: CASSLSGRGPITDTQYF. The rearrangement uses TRBV27 and TRBJ2-3, with D perhaps matching TRBD2 (7 bases). The germline gives CDR1 MNHEY, CDR2 SMNVEV (reference sequence). The CDR3 spans 17 residues. Trimming cost V 0 bases and J 2 bases, with 15 bases left between them.

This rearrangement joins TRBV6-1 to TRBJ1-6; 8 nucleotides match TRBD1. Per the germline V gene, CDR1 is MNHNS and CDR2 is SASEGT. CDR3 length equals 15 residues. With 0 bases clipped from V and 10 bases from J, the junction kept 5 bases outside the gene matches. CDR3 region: CASSEAGTGTSPLHF. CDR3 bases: TGTGCCAGCAGTGAAGCCGGGACAGGAACCTCACCCCTCCACTTT.

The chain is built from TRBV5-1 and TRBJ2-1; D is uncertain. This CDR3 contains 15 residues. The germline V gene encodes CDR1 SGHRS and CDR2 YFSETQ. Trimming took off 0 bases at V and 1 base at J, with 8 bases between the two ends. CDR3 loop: CASSLGSDSYNEQFF. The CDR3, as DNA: TGCGCCAGCAGCTTGGGATCAGATTCCTACAATGAGCAGTTCTTC.

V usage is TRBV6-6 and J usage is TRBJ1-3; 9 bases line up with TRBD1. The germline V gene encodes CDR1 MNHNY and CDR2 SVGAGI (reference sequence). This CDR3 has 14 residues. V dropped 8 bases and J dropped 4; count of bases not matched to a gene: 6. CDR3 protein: CASSTGGGGNTIYF. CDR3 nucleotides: TGTGCCAGCTCAACAGGGGGCGGCGGAAACACCATATATTTT.

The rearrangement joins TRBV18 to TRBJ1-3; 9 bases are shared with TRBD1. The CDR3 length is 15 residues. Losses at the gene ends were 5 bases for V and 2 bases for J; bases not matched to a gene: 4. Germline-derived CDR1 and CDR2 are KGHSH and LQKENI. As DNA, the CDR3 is TGTGCCAGCTCATTGGACAGGGGACCTGGAAACACCATATATTTT. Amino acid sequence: CASSLDRGPGNTIYF.

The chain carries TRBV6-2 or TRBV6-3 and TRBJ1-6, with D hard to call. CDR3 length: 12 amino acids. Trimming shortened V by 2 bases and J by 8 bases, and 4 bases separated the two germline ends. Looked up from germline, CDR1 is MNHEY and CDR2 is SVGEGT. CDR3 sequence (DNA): TGTGCCAGCAGTTACCTTTATTCACCCCTCCACTTT. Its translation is CASSYLYSPLHF.